The T cell receptor beta chain under discussion was sequenced for a study of T cell responses to AZD1222 COVID-19 vaccine. The protocol was immunoSEQ multiplex PCR, while the TCRdb copy is restricted to in-frame clones and leaves out a portion. The repertoire holds 250,000 or so clones, with approximately 95% as singletons. Germline loops: CDR1 MNHEY, CDR2 SVGEGT. The CDR3 is 16 residues long. J was trimmed by 6 bases and V by 0 bases; bases with no gene match: 8. This receptor was taken from an adult in good health. Source: peripheral blood, taken on day 0 of AZD1222 vaccination. The rearrangement links TRBV6-2 or TRBV6-3 to TRBJ2-4; 7 nucleotides agree with TRBD1. For the CDR3, the DNA is TGTGCCAGCAGTTACTCCTTCCGGAACAGGGGAAACATTCAGTACTTC. Residues: CASSYSFRNRGNIQYF.